One and the same sample provided the 15 T cell receptor beta chains below, sequenced in a study of T cell responses to AZD1222 COVID-19 vaccine. Sequenced by immunoSEQ multiplex PCR; TCRdb stores in-frame clones only, minus some. The repertoire holds 150,000 to 200,000 clones, with around 89% as singletons. Sequences were derived from peripheral blood, sampled 28 days after the second AZD1222 dose. The receptors shown here come from an adult who received the AZD1222 COVID-19 vaccine.

This clone turned up a few times. The rearrangement joins TRBV6-5 to TRBJ1-3; perhaps TRBD1 as D (6 bases). The V and J ends lost 3 bases and 2 bases respectively, with 11 bases between them. The CDR3 has 15 amino acids. The V gene's germline CDR1 is MNHEY and CDR2 SVGAGI. The CDR3 nucleotides read TGTGCCAGCAGTTATCAGGGGCAAGCTGGAAACACCATATATTTT. This sequence encodes CASSYQGQAGNTIYF.

This chain joins TRBV18 and TRBJ1-3, with TRBD1 as a possible D gene (5 bases). The length of the CDR3 is 17 residues. CDR1 is KGHSH and CDR2 is LQKENI in the germline V gene. Trimming took off 4 bases at V and 0 bases at J, with 16 bases between the two ends. DNA of the CDR3: TGTGCCAGCTCACAGAACTGGGACCGAAGCTCTGGAAACACCATATATTTT. This codes for CASSQNWDRSSGNTIYF.

The rearrangement uses TRBV12-3 or TRBV12-4 and TRBJ1-2, with 7 positions matching TRBD1. CDR3 size: 13 residues. The ends lost 2 bases at V and 8 bases at J; junction bases unmatched: 5. As DNA, the CDR3 is TGTGCCAGCAGTTTAAGGGGGCGCTGGGGCTACACCTTC. Translated, it gives CASSLRGRWGYTF.

The chain joins TRBV11-2 to TRBJ1-5; 7 nucleotides align to TRBD1. Germline values: CDR1 SGHAT, CDR2 FQNNGV. The CDR3 totals 13 residues. Trimming cost V 6 bases and J 4 bases; bases outside gene matches: 3. As DNA, the CDR3 is TGTGCCAGCAGGGAGACAGGGAATCAGCCCCAGCATTTT. As protein: CASRETGNQPQHF.

V usage is TRBV7-9 and J usage is TRBJ1-1; 8 bases map to TRBD1. Germline lookup yields CDR1 SEHNR and CDR2 FQNEAQ (reference sequence). CDR3 length: 11 residues. The V and J ends lost 8 bases and 5 bases, in that order; junction bases with no gene match: 1. The CDR3 reads CASHRGTEAFF. The CDR3 DNA is TGTGCCAGCCACAGGGGGACTGAAGCTTTCTTT.

The chain joins TRBV6-5 to TRBJ2-7, with D tentatively TRBD1 (6 bases). The CDR3 runs 15 residues. The V end was cut by 2 bases, the J end by 0 bases, with 11 bases between. Germline lookup yields CDR1 MNHEY and CDR2 SVGAGI. The DNA of the CDR3 is TGTGCCAGCAGTTACCGTACAGGGCTCTCCTACGAGCAGTACTTC. Encoded protein: CASSYRTGLSYEQYF.

Concerning this clone itself: A read error may account for a junction end that differs from germline. The chain joins TRBV6-1 to TRBJ2-3; D gene uncertain. The CDR3 has 13 amino acids. CDR1 is MNHNS, CDR2 SASEGT, per germline. This CDR3 is CASSEYSLEWLEF. The CDR3 coding sequence is TGTGCCAGCAGTGAATACAGTCTTGAATGGTTGGAGTTT.

The chain combines TRBV6-6 with TRBJ1-1, with D unclear. Per the germline V gene, CDR1 is MNHNY and CDR2 is SVGAGI (reference sequence). Trimming shortened V by 7 bases and J by 1 base, and 16 bases separated the two germline ends. The CDR3 spans 15 residues. CDR3 loop: CASIKTVTQNTEAFF. As DNA, the CDR3 is TGTGCCAGCATCAAGACCGTGACCCAGAACACTGAAGCTTTCTTT.

This chain joins TRBV10-2 and TRBJ2-7; D is perhaps TRBD2 (7 bases). This CDR3 is built from 13 residues. CDR1 and CDR2 (germline): WSHSY, SAAADI. With 4 bases removed from V and 3 bases from J, the gap between germline ends came to 10 bases. The CDR3 bases are TGCGCCAGCAGTGGGGGAGGGGGCTACGAGCAGTACTTC. Residues: CASSGGGGYEQYF.

By share, this clone counts as medium-sized. The chain is built from TRBV27 and TRBJ2-7; D may match TRBD1 or TRBD2 (5 bases each). The CDR3 sequence is 15 residues long. Looked up from germline, CDR1 is MNHEY and CDR2 is SMNVEV (reference sequence). The V end was cut by 1 base, the J end by 1 base, with 11 bases between. DNA for the CDR3: TGTGCCAGCAGTTTATTGAGGGACGATTCCTACGAGCAGTACTTC. The encoded protein is CASSLLRDDSYEQYF.

The chain combines TRBV5-4 with TRBJ1-4, with D perhaps TRBD1 (5 bases). The CDR3 has 15 residues. V lost 1 base, J lost 7 bases, and 14 bases lay in between. Germline assignment: CDR1 SGHNT and CDR2 YYREEE (reference sequence). CDR3 in DNA: TGTGCCAGCAGCTTGTACGGGGGGACCCGTGAAAAACTGTTTTTT. Translated, it gives CASSLYGGTREKLFF.

The chain links TRBV19 to TRBJ2-1; TRBD2 matches 10 bases. V shed 1 base and J 4 bases; nucleotides not matched to a gene: 7. CDR1 and CDR2 from the germline V gene are LNHDA and SQIVND (reference sequence). The CDR3 is 17 amino acids. Here the CDR3 reads CASSIVPAGGPYNEQFF. The CDR3 DNA follows: TGTGCCAGTAGTATAGTCCCAGCGGGGGGGCCTTACAATGAGCAGTTCTTC.

The chain combines TRBV25-1 with TRBJ2-1, with 7 positions matching TRBD2. CDR1 and CDR2 from the germline V gene are MGHDK and SYGVNS. This CDR3 has 16 residues. V gave up 2 bases and J gave up 2 bases; unmatched junction bases: 6. This chain's CDR3 is CASSEISGGTYNEQFF. The CDR3 DNA sequence: TGTGCCAGCAGTGAAATATCGGGGGGAACCTACAATGAGCAGTTCTTC. Drawing the rest from reference TRBV25-1 and TRBJ2-1, the complete variable domain is EADIYQTPRYLVIGTGKKITLECSQTMGHDKMYWYQQDPGMELHLIHYSYGVNSTEKGDLSSESTVSRIRTEHFPLTLESARPSHTSQYLCASSEISGGTYNEQFFGPGTRLTVL.

The chain has TRBV6-5 and TRBJ2-7; possible D gene TRBD2, 5 bases. Looked up from germline, CDR1 is MNHEY and CDR2 is SVGAGI. Trimming took 7 bases from V and 2 from J, leaving 6 bases between them. This CDR3 is built from 11 residues. The CDR3 coding sequence is TGTGCCAGCACGGGGACCTACGAGCAGTACTTC. It specifies CASTGTYEQYF.

CDR3 sequence: CAISGQGRGSYQPQHF. In nucleotides, the CDR3 is TGTGCCATCAGCGGACAGGGCCGGGGTTCCTATCAGCCCCAGCATTTT. The chain uses TRBV10-3 and TRBJ1-5, with 8 bases fitting TRBD1. Trimming took 6 bases from V and 5 from J; bases not matched to a gene: 12. Germline V CDR1 and CDR2: ENHRY, SYGVKD. The CDR3 has 16 residues.